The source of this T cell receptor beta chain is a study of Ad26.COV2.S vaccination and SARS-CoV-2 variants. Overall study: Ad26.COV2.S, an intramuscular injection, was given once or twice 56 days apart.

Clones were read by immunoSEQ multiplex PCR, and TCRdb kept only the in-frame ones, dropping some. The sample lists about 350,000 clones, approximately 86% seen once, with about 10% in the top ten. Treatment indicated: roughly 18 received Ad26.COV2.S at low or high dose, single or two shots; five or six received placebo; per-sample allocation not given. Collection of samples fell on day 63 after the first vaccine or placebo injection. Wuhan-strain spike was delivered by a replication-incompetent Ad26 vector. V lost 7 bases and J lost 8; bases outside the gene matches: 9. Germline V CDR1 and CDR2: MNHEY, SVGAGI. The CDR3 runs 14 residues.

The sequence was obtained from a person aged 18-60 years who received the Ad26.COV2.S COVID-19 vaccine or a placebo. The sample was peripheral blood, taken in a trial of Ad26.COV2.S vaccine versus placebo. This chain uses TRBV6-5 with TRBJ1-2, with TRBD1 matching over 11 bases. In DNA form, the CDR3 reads TGTGCCAGCAATCCGGCGGGACAGGGGGTCGGCTACACCTTC. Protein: CASNPAGQGVGYTF.